This TCR beta chain was recorded in a study of blood T cells in healthy people across ages. A second PCR, run for about 7 to 11 cycles, used a sample-barcoded 5' primer plus a J-beta primer mix. TCRdb re-called the 5' RACE reads through MiXCR, storing one row per CDR3 protein. The sample carries about 800,000 distinct CDR3 sequences, 20% to 25% recorded once. The table lists this clonotype with a few counts. The junction had 11 bases not matched to a gene; V was cut back by 0 bases and J by 5 bases. The CDR3 covers 16 residues. The V gene's germline CDR1 is SQVTM and CDR2 ANQGSEA. The same data also went into a second study, on T cells of mothers and their children.

The source material was blood. This chain uses TRBV29-1 with TRBJ1-2; 8 nucleotides line up with TRBD1. This TCR came from a boy under 18 in good health. Written as DNA, the CDR3 is TGCAGCGTTGAAGACGACCAGGGGGCGCGTGGGTATGGCTACACCTTC. Translation: CSVEDDQGARGYGYTF.